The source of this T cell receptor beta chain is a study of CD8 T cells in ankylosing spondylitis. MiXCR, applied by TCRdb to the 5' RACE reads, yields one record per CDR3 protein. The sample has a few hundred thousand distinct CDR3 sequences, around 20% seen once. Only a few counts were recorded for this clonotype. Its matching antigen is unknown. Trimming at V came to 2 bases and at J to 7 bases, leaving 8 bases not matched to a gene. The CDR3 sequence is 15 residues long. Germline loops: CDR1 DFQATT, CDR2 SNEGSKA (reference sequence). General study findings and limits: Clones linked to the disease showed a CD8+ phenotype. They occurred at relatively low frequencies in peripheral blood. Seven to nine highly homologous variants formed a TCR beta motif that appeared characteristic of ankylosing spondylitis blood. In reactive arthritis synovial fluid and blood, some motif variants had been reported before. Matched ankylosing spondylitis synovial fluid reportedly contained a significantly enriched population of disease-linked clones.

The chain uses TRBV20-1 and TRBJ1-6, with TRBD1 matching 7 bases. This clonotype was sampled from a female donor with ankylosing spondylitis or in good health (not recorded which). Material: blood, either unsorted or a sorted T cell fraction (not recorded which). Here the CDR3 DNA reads TGCAGTGCTAGATCCCACGGACAGGAGAATTCACCCCTCCACTTT. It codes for CSARSHGQENSPLHF.